Listed below are T cell receptor beta chains from one sample, sequenced in a study of T-cell memory formation after mild COVID-19. TCRdb used MiXCR to reprocess the 5' RACE reads, holding one entry per CDR3 protein. The table has about 200,000 distinct CDR3 sequences, around 8.8% seen once. Sequencing input: PBMCs or a T cell subset sorted from them (not recorded which). The receptors here all came from a man aged 18 to 29 who had mild COVID-19 (a few samples of this study predate the infection). Cell type and time point are not known. The CDR3 runs from the conserved cysteine through the conserved F or W. D genes are given only for firm matches. Size values are once, few and many counts, or a class for expanded clones, and some rows have none.

length: 14
J: TRBJ1-2
V: TRBV5-1
D: NA
size: many
DNA: TGCGCCAGCAGCTCCCCCGACAGCCCTTATGGCTACACCTTC
CDR3: CASSSPDSPYGYTF

length: 12
J: TRBJ2-5
V: TRBV6-5
D: NA
size: many
DNA: TGTGCCAGCAGCCGCCTTCAAGAGACCCAGTACTTC
CDR3: CASSRLQETQYF

length: 13
J: TRBJ1-1
V: TRBV20-1
D: NA
size: many
DNA: TGCAGCCTTCCGGGCCTCGGGGAAGTTGAAGCTTTCTTT
CDR3: CSLPGLGEVEAFF

length: 15
J: TRBJ1-5
V: TRBV6-2/TRBV6-3
D: TRBD1
size: few
DNA: TGTGCCAGCAGCCGACAGGGTGGTGGCAATCAGCCCCAGCATTTT
CDR3: CASSRQGGGNQPQHF

length: 13
J: TRBJ1-2
V: TRBV6-1
D: TRBD1
size: few
DNA: TGTGCCAGCAGTGAACGGGACAGGGATGGCTACACCTTC
CDR3: CASSERDRDGYTF

length: 13
J: TRBJ1-1
V: TRBV5-1
D: NA
size: many
DNA: TGCGCCAGCAGCCGGGAAGGGAGCACTGAAGCTTTCTTT
CDR3: CASSREGSTEAFF

length: 13
J: TRBJ2-5
V: TRBV5-1
D: TRBD1
size: few
DNA: TGCGCCAGCACCGAACGACAGGGGGGGACCCAGTACTTC
CDR3: CASTERQGGTQYF

length: 13
J: TRBJ2-1
V: TRBV11-2
D: TRBD1
size: many
DNA: TGTGCCATTCCGGGACAGCTTTACAATGAGCAGTTCTTC
CDR3: CAIPGQLYNEQFF

length: 16
J: TRBJ2-7
V: TRBV10-3
D: TRBD2
size: many
DNA: TGTGCCATCAGTGAGGGGTCGACTAGCGGGGCCTACGAGCAGTACTTC
CDR3: CAISEGSTSGAYEQYF

length: 17
J: TRBJ1-5
V: TRBV19
D: NA
size: NA
DNA: TGTGCCAGTAGTATCTTGCCCAGGGGCTATAGCAATCAGCCCCAGCATTTT
CDR3: CASSILPRGYSNQPQHF

length: 14
J: TRBJ2-3
V: TRBV6-2/TRBV6-3
D: NA
size: few
DNA: TGTGCCAGCAGCGCTCCGGGACTCGTTAATACGCAGTATTTT
CDR3: CASSAPGLVNTQYF

length: 17
J: TRBJ1-2
V: TRBV6-5
D: NA
size: few
DNA: TGTGCCAGCAGTTACGCCGATTCCCGAGGGGCTAACTATGGCTACACCTTC
CDR3: CASSYADSRGANYGYTF

length: 14
J: TRBJ2-1
V: TRBV28
D: NA
size: few
DNA: TGTGCAAGCAGGCCGGGGGGCCCGTACAATGAGCAGTTCTTC
CDR3: CASRPGGPYNEQFF

length: 13
J: TRBJ2-2
V: TRBV4-2
D: NA
size: few
DNA: TGTGCCAGCAGCCAGAGGGTTATCGGGGAGCTGTTTTTT
CDR3: CASSQRVIGELFF

length: 14
J: TRBJ2-1
V: TRBV7-2
D: NA
size: NA
DNA: TGTGCCACTACAAGCCCTAACTCCTACAATGAGCAGTTCTTC
CDR3: CATTSPNSYNEQFF

length: 14
J: TRBJ2-1
V: TRBV9
D: TRBD2
size: NA
DNA: TGTGCCAGCACCAGGACTAGCGGGGGGTATGAGCAGTTCTTC
CDR3: CASTRTSGGYEQFF

length: 14
J: TRBJ2-6
V: TRBV5-5
D: NA
size: NA
DNA: TGTGCCAGCAGCTTGTTCTCTGGGGCCAACGTCCTGACTTTC
CDR3: CASSLFSGANVLTF

length: 12
J: TRBJ2-7
V: TRBV18
D: NA
size: few
DNA: TGTGCCAGCTCGCGAGACTCCTACGAGCAGTACTTC
CDR3: CASSRDSYEQYF

length: 14
J: TRBJ2-1
V: TRBV2
D: TRBD1
size: few
DNA: TGTGCCAGCAAGGGGACAGGGGGCATGGATGAGCAGTTCTTC
CDR3: CASKGTGGMDEQFF

length: 18
J: TRBJ2-3
V: TRBV5-1
D: TRBD2
size: few
DNA: TGCGCCAGCAGCCCTCTAGCGGGGGGGCCCCCAAGCACAGATACGCAGTATTTT
CDR3: CASSPLAGGPPSTDTQYF

length: 14
J: TRBJ1-4
V: TRBV5-1
D: NA
size: many
DNA: TGCGCCAGCAGCTCGGGTCCCGGTAATGAAAAACTGTTTTTT
CDR3: CASSSGPGNEKLFF

length: 13
J: TRBJ2-4
V: TRBV5-1
D: NA
size: NA
DNA: TGCGCCAGCAGCTTGTTCTCCGGACCGGCACAGTACTTC
CDR3: CASSLFSGPAQYF

length: 19
J: TRBJ2-1
V: TRBV6-5
D: TRBD2
size: NA
DNA: TGTGCCAGCAGTTATAAGGGGACTAGCGGGGGGGCCAAGGGCCCTGAGCAGTTCTTC
CDR3: CASSYKGTSGGAKGPEQFF

length: 16
J: TRBJ1-2
V: TRBV7-9
D: NA
size: few
DNA: TGTGCCAGCAGCGACGAACGCAGGGGCGAGAACTATGGCTACACCTTC
CDR3: CASSDERRGENYGYTF

length: 14
J: TRBJ1-2
V: TRBV7-9
D: TRBD1
size: few
DNA: TGTGCCAGCAGCCCCTCTGGACAGGGGGATGGCTACACCTTC
CDR3: CASSPSGQGDGYTF

length: 14
J: TRBJ2-4
V: TRBV20-1
D: NA
size: many
DNA: TGCAGTGCGGATCGGGGGGCAGCCAAAAACATTCAGTACTTC
CDR3: CSADRGAAKNIQYF

length: 15
J: TRBJ2-7
V: TRBV18
D: NA
size: NA
DNA: TGTGCCAGCTCACCGCCCATCGTCAGGGGAGGCGAGCAGTACTTC
CDR3: CASSPPIVRGGEQYF

length: 13
J: TRBJ1-6
V: TRBV5-1
D: NA
size: few
DNA: TGCGCCAGCAGCTTAGCAGGGCGGTCACCCCTCCACTTT
CDR3: CASSLAGRSPLHF

length: 14
J: TRBJ1-2
V: TRBV7-9
D: NA
size: NA
DNA: TGTGCCAGCAGCACCACCGCGGGGGGCGCGGGCTACACCTTC
CDR3: CASSTTAGGAGYTF

length: 17
J: TRBJ2-5
V: TRBV5-1
D: NA
size: few
DNA: TGCGCCAGCAGCCCCTCCGCCGGGACTCGACTTCAAGAGACCCAGTACTTC
CDR3: CASSPSAGTRLQETQYF

length: 16
J: TRBJ1-5
V: TRBV7-9
D: TRBD1
size: NA
DNA: TGTGCCAGCAGCTTAACCGGGACAGGGGGCCGTCAGCCCCAGCATTTT
CDR3: CASSLTGTGGRQPQHF

length: 16
J: TRBJ1-6
V: TRBV5-5
D: TRBD1
size: NA
DNA: TGTGCCAGCAGCCTGCGCAGGGGGGATGGTAATTCACCCCTCCACTTT
CDR3: CASSLRRGDGNSPLHF

length: 15
J: TRBJ2-5
V: TRBV9
D: TRBD1
size: NA
DNA: TGTGCCAGCAGCGTAACCGGGACAGATCAAGAGACCCAGTACTTC
CDR3: CASSVTGTDQETQYF

length: 13
J: TRBJ2-7
V: TRBV5-1
D: TRBD1
size: many
DNA: TGCGCCAGCAGCGCGGACAGGGGCTACGAGCAGTACTTC
CDR3: CASSADRGYEQYF

length: 13
J: TRBJ2-3
V: TRBV7-8
D: NA
size: few
DNA: TGTGCCAGCAGCGAAGGACAACCAGATACGCAGTATTTT
CDR3: CASSEGQPDTQYF

length: 14
J: TRBJ2-7
V: TRBV5-1
D: TRBD1
size: many
DNA: TGCGCCAGCAGCCTAGGACAGGGGGCCTACGAGCAGTACTTC
CDR3: CASSLGQGAYEQYF

length: 15
J: TRBJ2-1
V: TRBV5-4
D: TRBD1
size: NA
DNA: TGTGCCAGCAGCTTGGGGGACAGGGCTTTCAATGAGCAGTTCTTC
CDR3: CASSLGDRAFNEQFF

length: 14
J: TRBJ2-1
V: TRBV5-1
D: NA
size: many
DNA: TGCGCCAGCAGCCCCCTTGGCTCCTACAATGAGCAGTTCTTC
CDR3: CASSPLGSYNEQFF

length: 15
J: TRBJ2-7
V: TRBV7-3
D: TRBD2
size: many
DNA: TGTGCCAGCAGCTCTAAGGGTACTAGCGATCACGAGCAGTACTTC
CDR3: CASSSKGTSDHEQYF

length: 14
J: TRBJ2-2
V: TRBV12-3/TRBV12-4
D: NA
size: NA
DNA: TGTGCCAGCAGTCCCTCATCAGGACCCGGGGAGCTGTTTTTT
CDR3: CASSPSSGPGELFF

length: 14
J: TRBJ2-5
V: TRBV3-1
D: NA
size: few
DNA: TGTGCCAGCAAATTAAGCAGCTCCCAAGAGACCCAGTACTTC
CDR3: CASKLSSSQETQYF

length: 16
J: TRBJ2-3
V: TRBV12-3/TRBV12-4
D: TRBD2
size: many
DNA: TGTGCCAGCAGGGAAGGGACTAGGTCAGAAAACGATACGCAGTATTTT
CDR3: CASREGTRSENDTQYF

length: 13
J: TRBJ1-2
V: TRBV5-1
D: NA
size: few
DNA: TGCGCCAGCAGCTTGAAAGGAGGTGGTGGCTACACCTTC
CDR3: CASSLKGGGGYTF

length: 15
J: TRBJ1-3
V: TRBV7-8
D: TRBD1
size: many
DNA: TGTGCCAGCAGCCTCCGGGACAGGGTTGGAAACACCATATATTTT
CDR3: CASSLRDRVGNTIYF

length: 17
J: TRBJ2-3
V: TRBV7-9
D: NA
size: NA
DNA: TGTGCCAGCAGCCCACTCCCTGGGAAAGCCGGCACAGATACGCAGTATTTT
CDR3: CASSPLPGKAGTDTQYF

length: 15
J: TRBJ2-7
V: TRBV12-3/TRBV12-4
D: TRBD1
size: NA
DNA: TGTGCCAGCACTAGGTCGGGACAGGGACGTTACGAGCAGTACTTC
CDR3: CASTRSGQGRYEQYF

length: 14
J: TRBJ1-5
V: TRBV4-2
D: NA
size: many
DNA: TGTGCCAGCAGCCAAGGGGTGACTGTCGGGCCCCAGCATTTT
CDR3: CASSQGVTVGPQHF

length: 13
J: TRBJ2-5
V: TRBV27
D: TRBD1
size: NA
DNA: TGTGCCCGTCTGGACAGGAACCAAGAGACCCAGTACTTC
CDR3: CARLDRNQETQYF

length: 14
J: TRBJ2-1
V: TRBV2
D: NA
size: few
DNA: TGTGCCAGCAGTGAACCCGGAACCTACAATGAGCAGTTCTTC
CDR3: CASSEPGTYNEQFF